A selection of T cell receptor beta chains follows, all from one sample in a study of vaccination and CD4 T cells after COVID-19. From the PCR reads, TCRdb called clonotypes with MiXCR, one entry per CDR3 protein. This table has some 4,600 distinct CDR3 sequences, 45% to 70% appearing once. No antigens are known for them. The sequenced sample was CD4+ T cells from blood, cultured in vitro. Receptors originate from a human donor in good health. The CDR3 runs from the conserved cysteine through the conserved F or W. The D gene is left open where the match is weak. Only some rows state a clone size, as once, few, many or a class for expanded clones.

V	D	size	J	CDR3	DNA
TRBV4-2	.	.	TRBJ2-7	CASSPNERGEQYF	TGTGCCAGCAGCCCCAATGAGCGAGGTGAGCAGTACTTC
TRBV6-2/TRBV6-3	.	.	TRBJ2-2	CASRGRRLGRGAGELFF	TGTGCCAGCAGAGGCCGCAGGTTGGGTCGGGGTGCCGGGGAGCTGTTTTTT
TRBV7-9	.	few	TRBJ2-3	CASSFPPDTQYF	TGTGCCAGCAGCTTTCCCCCAGATACGCAGTATTTT
TRBV20-1	TRBD2	once	TRBJ2-4	CSATGLAGVFTQYF	TGCAGTGCTACGGGACTAGCGGGAGTTTTCACTCAGTACTTC
TRBV6-1	TRBD1	.	TRBJ1-2	CASSDRGPFYGYTF	TGTGCCAGCAGTGACAGGGGGCCCTTCTATGGCTACACCTTC
TRBV7-2	TRBD2	.	TRBJ2-1	CASSDTSGAYNEQFF	TGTGCCAGCAGCGATACTAGCGGAGCATACAATGAGCAGTTCTTC
TRBV7-2	.	.	TRBJ1-2	CASSSDSHYGYTF	TGTGCCAGCAGCTCGGACAGCCACTATGGCTACACCTTC
TRBV5-4	TRBD2	.	TRBJ2-5	CASSFSSGGVETQYF	TGTGCCAGCAGCTTTTCTAGCGGGGGGGTGGAGACCCAGTACTTC
TRBV20-1	TRBD1	.	TRBJ1-6	CSARKTGQVLSPLHF	TGCAGTGCCAGGAAGACGGGACAGGTTCTCTCACCCCTCCACTTT
TRBV20-1	.	.	TRBJ2-3	CSARQTSTDTQYF	TGCAGTGCTCGACAGACTTCCACAGATACGCAGTATTTT
TRBV24-1	TRBD1	few	TRBJ2-3	CATSDPGGADTQYF	TGTGCCACCAGTGATCCAGGGGGAGCAGATACGCAGTATTTT
TRBV28	.	once	TRBJ1-2	CASRPDANNYGYTF	TGTGCCAGCAGGCCGGACGCAAATAACTATGGCTACACCTTC
TRBV7-9	TRBD1	.	TRBJ2-5	CASSLAATGLETQYF	TGTGCCAGCAGCTTAGCTGCGACAGGGCTAGAGACCCAGTACTTC
TRBV24-1	.	.	TRBJ1-5	CATSGQPPNPQHF	TGTGCCACCAGTGGGCAACCGCCGAACCCCCAGCATTTT
TRBV30	.	.	TRBJ2-3	CAWSYYRTDTQYF	TGTGCCTGGAGTTACTACCGCACAGATACGCAGTATTTT
TRBV6-1	.	.	TRBJ2-7	CASSALTVSSYEQYF	TGTGCCAGCAGTGCCCTAACGGTTAGCTCCTACGAGCAGTACTTC
TRBV20-1	TRBD1	few	TRBJ1-5	CSAEQGNSNQPQHF	TGCAGTGCTGAACAGGGGAATAGCAATCAGCCCCAGCATTTT
TRBV19	TRBD2	.	TRBJ2-1	CASSDRRLAQEQFF	TGTGCCAGTAGTGACCGCAGACTAGCCCAAGAGCAGTTCTTC
TRBV20-1	TRBD1	.	TRBJ2-5	CSATTTGIGETQYF	TGCAGTGCTACCACGACAGGGATTGGGGAGACCCAGTACTTC
TRBV6-1	TRBD1	few	TRBJ1-5	CASRPTGENQPQHF	TGTGCCAGCAGACCGACAGGGGAGAATCAGCCCCAGCATTTT
TRBV5-4	.	.	TRBJ2-1	CASSLTAVHSGEQFF	TGTGCCAGCAGCTTAACGGCAGTGCATTCTGGTGAGCAGTTCTTC
TRBV19	TRBD1	few	TRBJ1-2	CASSTGQGTYGYTF	TGTGCCAGTAGTACAGGACAGGGAACCTATGGCTACACCTTC
TRBV20-1	.	.	TRBJ1-1	CSAYLLGRTEAFF	TGCAGTGCCTACCTGTTAGGGAGGACTGAAGCTTTCTTT
TRBV7-9	TRBD2	.	TRBJ2-4	CASSRAAGGPLNIQYF	TGTGCCAGCAGCCGAGCGGCGGGAGGGCCGTTAAACATTCAGTACTTC
TRBV7-2	.	few	TRBJ1-2	CASSSRDYNYGYTF	TGTGCCAGCAGCTCCCGAGACTATAACTATGGCTACACCTTC
TRBV20-1	.	.	TRBJ1-2	CSARDFLGFRADIFGGGYTF	TGCAGTGCTAGAGATTTTTTAGGGTTCCGAGCGGACATCTTCGGAGGAGGCTACACCTTC
TRBV19	.	.	TRBJ1-2	CASSQGDNYGYTF	TGTGCCAGTAGCCAGGGCGATAACTATGGCTACACCTTC
TRBV20-1	.	.	TRBJ1-2	CSARDQAGTPYGYTF	TGCAGTGCTAGAGATCAAGCCGGGACACCCTATGGCTACACCTTC
TRBV20-1	TRBD2	.	TRBJ2-7	CSATPSGRLSYEQYF	TGCAGTGCTACACCCAGCGGGAGGCTCTCCTACGAGCAGTACTTC
TRBV2	.	.	TRBJ2-1	CASSLRVYNEQFF	TGTGCCAGCAGTCTTCGGGTCTACAATGAGCAGTTCTTC
TRBV7-9	.	.	TRBJ1-4	CASSFTGGVGEKLFF	TGTGCCAGCAGCTTCACCGGGGGGGTAGGAGAAAAACTGTTTTTT